The entry below describes one T cell receptor beta chain. Its specificity is not known. With random hexamers, about 0.45 to 1 ug RNA was reverse transcribed. TCR beta CDR3 was amplified by immunoSEQ covering 54 Vbeta and 13 Jbeta. A single record per CDR3 protein comes from TCRdb applying MiXCR to the immunoSEQ multiplex PCR reads. The profile shows about 180,000 distinct CDR3 sequences, 90% to 95% of them singletons. These data belong to a study of CD8 T cells in Susac syndrome. Regarding the study as a whole: In its TCR sequencing and HLA analysis, the study acknowledged that the number of individuals was relatively small.

CD8+ and CD4+ T cells from blood underwent TCR beta sequencing. The CD8+ and CD4+ T cells were isolated magnetically using a negative isolation approach, whereas the TEMRA cells were enriched by FACS. The CDR3 runs to 12 residues. V was clipped by 6 bases and J by 8 bases, with 13 bases between them. Looked up from germline, CDR1 is SGHTA and CDR2 is FQGTGA. The J gene is TRBJ1-2, the V gene TRBV7-3, with D perhaps matching TRBD1 (6 bases). Sequenced input: CD4+ T cells from PBMCs. The receptor's source is a human donor with multiple sclerosis. The CDR3, as DNA: TGTGCCAGCAGTCCAGACAGGCGCGGCTACACCTTC. Translation: CASSPDRRGYTF. The full variable domain, rest sourced from reference TRBV7-3 and TRBJ1-2, is GAGVSQTPSNKVTEKGKYVELRCDPISGHTALYWYRQSLGQGPEFLIYFQGTGAADDSGLPNDRFFAVRPEGSVSTLKIQRTERGDSAVYLCASSPDRRGYTFGSGTRLTVV.